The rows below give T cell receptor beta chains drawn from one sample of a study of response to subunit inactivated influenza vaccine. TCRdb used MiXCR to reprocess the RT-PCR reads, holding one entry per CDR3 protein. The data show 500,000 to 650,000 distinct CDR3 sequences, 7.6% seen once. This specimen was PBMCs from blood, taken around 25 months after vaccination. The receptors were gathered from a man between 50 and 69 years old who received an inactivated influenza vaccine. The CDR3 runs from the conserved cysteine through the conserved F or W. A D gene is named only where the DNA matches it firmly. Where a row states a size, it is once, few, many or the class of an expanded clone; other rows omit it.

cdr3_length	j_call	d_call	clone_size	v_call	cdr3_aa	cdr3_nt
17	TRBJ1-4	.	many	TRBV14	CASSKELSAAYNEKLFF	TGTGCCAGCAGCAAAGAACTCTCTGCCGCATATAATGAAAAACTGTTTTTT
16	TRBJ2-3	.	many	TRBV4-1	CASSQDFRDAYDTQYF	TGCGCCAGCAGCCAAGATTTCAGAGATGCGTACGATACGCAGTATTTT
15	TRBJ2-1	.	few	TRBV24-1	CATSDLRFGGYEQFF	TGTGCCACCAGTGATTTGCGGTTTGGGGGCTATGAGCAGTTCTTC
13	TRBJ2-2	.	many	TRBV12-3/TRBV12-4	CASSFGSSGELFF	TGTGCCAGCAGTTTTGGGTCATCCGGGGAGCTGTTTTTT
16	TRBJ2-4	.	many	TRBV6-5	CASSYSQGFAKNIQYF	TGTGCCAGCAGTTACTCACAGGGTTTTGCCAAAAACATTCAGTACTTC
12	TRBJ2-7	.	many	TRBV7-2	CASGNPTYEQYF	TGTGCCAGCGGGAACCCAACATACGAGCAGTACTTC
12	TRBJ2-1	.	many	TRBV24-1	CATSDFVDEQFF	TGTGCCACCAGTGATTTCGTCGATGAGCAGTTCTTC
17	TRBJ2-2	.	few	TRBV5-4	CASSLGRGGPNTGELFF	TGTGCCAGCAGCTTGGGCAGGGGGGGGCCGAACACCGGGGAGCTGTTTTTT
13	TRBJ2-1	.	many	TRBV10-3	CAIRGGSYNEQFF	TGTGCCATCAGAGGTGGGTCCTACAATGAGCAGTTCTTC
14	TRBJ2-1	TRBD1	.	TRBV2	CASKGDSSYNEQFF	TGTGCCAGCAAAGGGGACAGCTCCTACAATGAGCAGTTCTTC
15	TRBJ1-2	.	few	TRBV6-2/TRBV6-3	CASSSRNPGDYGYTF	TGTGCCAGCAGTTCGAGAAACCCAGGGGACTATGGCTACACCTTC
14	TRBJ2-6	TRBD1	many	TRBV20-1	CSAGQGSGANVLTF	TGCAGTGCCGGACAGGGCTCTGGGGCCAACGTCCTGACTTTC
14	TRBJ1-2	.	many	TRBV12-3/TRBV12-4	CASSLVPQEDGYTF	TGTGCCAGCAGTTTAGTTCCTCAAGAGGATGGCTACACCTTC
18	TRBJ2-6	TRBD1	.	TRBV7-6	CASSVQGASGSGANVLTF	TGTGCCAGCAGCGTACAGGGGGCTTCAGGTTCTGGGGCCAACGTCCTGACTTTC
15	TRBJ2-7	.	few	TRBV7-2	CASSLARTSSYEQYF	TGTGCCAGCAGCTTAGCCAGAACCAGCTCCTACGAGCAGTACTTC
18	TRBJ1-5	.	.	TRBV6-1	CASRPLGHHSGGNQPQHF	TGTGCCAGCAGACCGTTGGGACACCACTCTGGGGGCAATCAGCCCCAGCATTTT
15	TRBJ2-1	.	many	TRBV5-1	CASSLTGHKYNEQFF	TGCGCCAGCAGCTTGACGGGACACAAGTACAATGAGCAGTTCTTC
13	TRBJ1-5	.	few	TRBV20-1	CSASTGTNQPQHF	TGCAGTGCTAGTACAGGGACGAATCAGCCCCAGCATTTT
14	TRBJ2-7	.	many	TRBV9	CASSVGDTPYEQYF	TGTGCCAGCAGCGTAGGGGACACACCCTACGAGCAGTACTTC
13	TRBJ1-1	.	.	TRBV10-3	CATAGEVDSEAFF	TGTGCCACCGCTGGGGAGGTAGACTCTGAAGCTTTCTTT
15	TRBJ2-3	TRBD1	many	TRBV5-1	CASSSRDREVETQYF	TGCGCCAGCAGCTCCCGGGACAGGGAGGTAGAAACGCAGTATTTT
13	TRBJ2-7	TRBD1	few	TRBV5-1	CASSLVDRYEQYF	TGCGCCAGCAGCTTGGTGGACAGGTACGAGCAGTACTTC
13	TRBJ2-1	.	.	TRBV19	CASSIVYSYEQFF	TGTGCCAGTAGTATAGTTTATTCATATGAGCAGTTCTTC
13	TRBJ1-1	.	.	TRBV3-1	CASSQTGYTEAFF	TGTGCCAGCAGCCAGACGGGATACACTGAAGCTTTCTTT
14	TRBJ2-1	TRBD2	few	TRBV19	CAPAASGGNNEQFF	TGTGCCCCGGCGGCTAGCGGGGGGAACAATGAGCAGTTCTTC
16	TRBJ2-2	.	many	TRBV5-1	CASSSQVGANTGELFF	TGCGCCAGCAGCTCCCAGGTCGGGGCGAACACCGGGGAGCTGTTTTTT
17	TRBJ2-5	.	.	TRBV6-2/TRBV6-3	CASSYRSRTGREETQYF	TGTGCCAGCAGCTATCGATCTCGGACAGGGAGGGAAGAGACCCAGTACTTC
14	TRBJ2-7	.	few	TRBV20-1	CSASGGSHSYEQYF	TGCAGTGCTAGTGGAGGGTCTCACTCCTACGAGCAGTACTTC
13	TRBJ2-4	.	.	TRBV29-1	CSVEGATKNIQYF	TGCAGCGTTGAAGGGGCAACGAAAAACATTCAGTACTTC
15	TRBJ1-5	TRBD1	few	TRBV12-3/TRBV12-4	CASSRRQGAPQPQHF	TGTGCCAGCAGTCGGAGACAGGGCGCGCCTCAGCCCCAGCATTTT
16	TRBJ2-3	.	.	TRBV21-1	CASSNQRGATTDTQYF	TGTGCCAGCAGCAACCAGCGGGGGGCGACCACAGATACGCAGTATTTT
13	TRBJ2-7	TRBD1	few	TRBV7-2	CASSPATGYEQYF	TGTGCCAGCAGCCCAGCGACAGGGTACGAGCAGTACTTC
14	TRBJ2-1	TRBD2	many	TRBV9	CASSGTGGRNEQFF	TGTGCCAGCAGCGGGACGGGGGGGCGCAATGAGCAGTTCTTC
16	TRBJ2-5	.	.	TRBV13	CASSSSSYHDQETQYF	TGTGCCAGCAGCTCCTCTAGCTACCACGACCAAGAGACCCAGTACTTC
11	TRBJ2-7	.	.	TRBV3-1	CASRGAGEQYF	TGTGCCAGCAGAGGGGCGGGGGAGCAGTACTTC
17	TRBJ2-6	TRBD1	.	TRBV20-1	CSAHRAGQGPGANVLTF	TGCAGTGCCCATAGAGCCGGACAGGGGCCTGGGGCCAACGTCCTGACTTTC
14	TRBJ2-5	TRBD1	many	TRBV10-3	CAISKGQPAETQYF	TGTGCCATCAGCAAGGGACAGCCGGCGGAGACCCAGTACTTC
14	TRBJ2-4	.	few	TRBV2	CASKGGQTENIQYF	TGTGCCAGCAAGGGGGGTCAGACCGAAAACATTCAGTACTTC
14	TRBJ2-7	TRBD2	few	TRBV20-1	CSAIHPGTSSQQYF	TGCAGTGCTATACATCCCGGGACTAGCTCCCAGCAGTACTTC
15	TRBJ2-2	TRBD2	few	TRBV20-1	CSARLRGANTGELFF	TGCAGTGCTAGATTGCGGGGGGCGAACACCGGGGAGCTGTTTTTT
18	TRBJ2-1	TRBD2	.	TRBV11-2	CASSLNLLAGFSYNEQFF	TGTGCCAGCAGCCTCAATCTTCTAGCGGGATTCTCCTACAATGAGCAGTTCTTC
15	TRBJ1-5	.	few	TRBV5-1	CASSLDARWDQPQHF	TGCGCCAGCAGCTTGGATGCCAGGTGGGATCAGCCCCAGCATTTT
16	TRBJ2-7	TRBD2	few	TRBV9	CASSVDLMAGVVEQYF	TGTGCCAGCAGCGTAGATCTCATGGCGGGAGTGGTCGAGCAGTACTTC
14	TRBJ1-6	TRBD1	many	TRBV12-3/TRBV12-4	CASSPTGGNSPLHF	TGTGCCAGCAGTCCGACAGGGGGTAATTCACCCCTCCACTTT
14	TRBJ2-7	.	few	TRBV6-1	CASRPDPRSYEQYF	TGTGCCAGCAGACCGGACCCCCGCTCCTACGAGCAGTACTTC
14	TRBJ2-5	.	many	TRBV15	CATSRDNGRETQYF	TGTGCCACCAGCAGAGATAACGGGCGTGAGACCCAGTACTTC
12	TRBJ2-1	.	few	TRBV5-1	CASSLKVGPRFF	TGCGCCAGCAGCTTGAAGGTCGGTCCTCGGTTCTTC
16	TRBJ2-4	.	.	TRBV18	CASSPVTGIAKNIQYF	TGTGCCAGCTCACCAGTTACGGGCATAGCCAAAAACATTCAGTACTTC
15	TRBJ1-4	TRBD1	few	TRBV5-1	CASSPGTASNGKLFF	TGCGCCAGCAGCCCGGGGACAGCGTCAAATGGAAAACTGTTTTTT
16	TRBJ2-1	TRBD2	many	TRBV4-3	CASSQDWEGQDNEQFF	TGCGCCAGCAGCCAAGATTGGGAGGGCCAGGACAATGAGCAGTTCTTC
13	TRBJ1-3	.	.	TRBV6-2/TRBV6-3	CASSYSGQGTIYF	TGTGCCAGCAGTTACTCCGGCCAGGGTACCATATATTTT
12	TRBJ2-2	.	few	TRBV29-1	CSVDGTTGELFF	TGCAGCGTTGATGGGACAACCGGGGAGCTGTTTTTT
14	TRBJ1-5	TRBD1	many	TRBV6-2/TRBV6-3	CASSRQGFNQPQHF	TGTGCCAGCAGCCGACAGGGCTTCAATCAGCCCCAGCATTTT
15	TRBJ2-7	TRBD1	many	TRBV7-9	CASRSTGTDSYEQYF	TGTGCCAGCAGGTCCACCGGGACAGACTCCTACGAGCAGTACTTC
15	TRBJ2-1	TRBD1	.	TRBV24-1	CATSALPGQGDEQFF	TGTGCCACCAGTGCTCTGCCGGGACAGGGGGATGAGCAGTTCTTC
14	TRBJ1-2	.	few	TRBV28	CASSGQGSFYGYTF	TGTGCCAGCAGTGGGCAGGGGAGTTTCTATGGCTACACCTTC